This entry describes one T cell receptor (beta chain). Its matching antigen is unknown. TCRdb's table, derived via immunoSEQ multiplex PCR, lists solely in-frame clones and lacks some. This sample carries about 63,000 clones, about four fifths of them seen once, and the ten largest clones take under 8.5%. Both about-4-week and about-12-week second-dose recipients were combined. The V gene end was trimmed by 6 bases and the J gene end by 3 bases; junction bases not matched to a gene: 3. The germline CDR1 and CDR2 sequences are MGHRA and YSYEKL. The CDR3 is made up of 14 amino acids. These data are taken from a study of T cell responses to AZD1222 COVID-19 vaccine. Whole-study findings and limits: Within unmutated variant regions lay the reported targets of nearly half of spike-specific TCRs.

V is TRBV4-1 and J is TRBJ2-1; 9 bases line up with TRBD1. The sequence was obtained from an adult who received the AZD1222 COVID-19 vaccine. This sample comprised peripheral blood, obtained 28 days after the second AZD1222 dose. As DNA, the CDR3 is TGCGCCAGCAGTGAGACAGGGGGCTACAATGAGCAGTTCTTC. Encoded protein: CASSETGGYNEQFF.